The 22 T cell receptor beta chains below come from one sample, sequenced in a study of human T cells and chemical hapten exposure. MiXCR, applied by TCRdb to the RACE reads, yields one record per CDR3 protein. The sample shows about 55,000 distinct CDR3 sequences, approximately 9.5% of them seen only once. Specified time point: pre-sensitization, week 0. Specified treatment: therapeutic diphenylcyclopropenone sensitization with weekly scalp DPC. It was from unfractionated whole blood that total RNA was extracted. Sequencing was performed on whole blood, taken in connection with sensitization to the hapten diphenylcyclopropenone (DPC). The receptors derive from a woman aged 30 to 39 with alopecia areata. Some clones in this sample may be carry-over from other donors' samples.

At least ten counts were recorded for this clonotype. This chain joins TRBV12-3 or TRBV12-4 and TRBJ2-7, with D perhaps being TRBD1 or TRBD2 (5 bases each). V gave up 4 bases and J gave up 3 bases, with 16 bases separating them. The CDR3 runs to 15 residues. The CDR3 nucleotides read TGTGCCAGCAGTTCCCCTGGATGGGGGATCTACGAGCAGTACTTC. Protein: CASSSPGWGIYEQYF.

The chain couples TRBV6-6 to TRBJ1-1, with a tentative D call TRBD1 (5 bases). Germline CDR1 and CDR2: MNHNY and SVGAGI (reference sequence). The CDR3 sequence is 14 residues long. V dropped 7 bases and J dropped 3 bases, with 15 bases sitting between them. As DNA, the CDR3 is TGTGCCAGCACGTTGGATGGGACGTACACTGAAGCTTTCTTT. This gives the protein CASTLDGTYTEAFF.

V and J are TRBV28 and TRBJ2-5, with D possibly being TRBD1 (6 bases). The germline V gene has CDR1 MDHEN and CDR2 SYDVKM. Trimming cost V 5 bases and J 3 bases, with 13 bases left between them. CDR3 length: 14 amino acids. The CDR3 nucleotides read TGTGCCAGCAGTGATCGACAGGTGGAAGAGACCCAGTACTTC. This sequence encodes CASSDRQVEETQYF.

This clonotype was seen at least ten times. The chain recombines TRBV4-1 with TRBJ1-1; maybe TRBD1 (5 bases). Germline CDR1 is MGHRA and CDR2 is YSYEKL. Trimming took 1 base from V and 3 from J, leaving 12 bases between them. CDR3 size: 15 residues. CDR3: CASSQVGGRDTEAFF. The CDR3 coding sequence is TGCGCCAGCAGCCAAGTAGGCGGCAGGGACACTGAAGCTTTCTTT.

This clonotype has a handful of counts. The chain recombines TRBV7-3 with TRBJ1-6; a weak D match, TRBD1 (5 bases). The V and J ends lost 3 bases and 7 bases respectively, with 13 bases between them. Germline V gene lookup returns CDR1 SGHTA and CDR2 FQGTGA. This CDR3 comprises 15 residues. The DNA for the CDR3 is TGTGCCAGCAGCTTGTGGCGGGGGGAAAATTCACCCCTCCACTTT. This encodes CASSLWRGENSPLHF.

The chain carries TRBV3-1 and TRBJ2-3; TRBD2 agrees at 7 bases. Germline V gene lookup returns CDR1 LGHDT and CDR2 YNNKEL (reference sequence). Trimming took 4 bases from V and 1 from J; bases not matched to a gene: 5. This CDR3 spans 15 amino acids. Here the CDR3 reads CASSLTGGGTDTQYF. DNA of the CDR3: TGTGCCAGCAGCCTGACGGGGGGTGGCACAGATACGCAGTATTTT.

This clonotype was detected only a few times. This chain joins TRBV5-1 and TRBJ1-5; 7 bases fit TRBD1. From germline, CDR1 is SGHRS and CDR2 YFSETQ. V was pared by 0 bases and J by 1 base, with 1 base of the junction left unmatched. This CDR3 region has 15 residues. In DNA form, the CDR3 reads TGCGCCAGCAGCTTGGAGGGGGCCAGCAATCAGCCCCAGCATTTT. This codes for CASSLEGASNQPQHF. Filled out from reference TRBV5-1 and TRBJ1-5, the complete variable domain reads KAGVTQTPRYLIKTRGQQVTLSCSPISGHRSVSWYQQTPGQGLQFLFEYFSETQRNKGNFPGRFSGRQFSNSRSEMNVSTLELGDSALYLCASSLEGASNQPQHFGDGTRLSIL.

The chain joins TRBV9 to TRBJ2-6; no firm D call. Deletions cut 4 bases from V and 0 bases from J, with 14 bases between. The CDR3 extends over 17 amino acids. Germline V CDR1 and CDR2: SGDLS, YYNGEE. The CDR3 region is CASSPRTALSGANVLTF. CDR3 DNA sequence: TGTGCCAGCAGCCCGAGGACGGCCCTCTCTGGGGCCAACGTCCTGACTTTC.

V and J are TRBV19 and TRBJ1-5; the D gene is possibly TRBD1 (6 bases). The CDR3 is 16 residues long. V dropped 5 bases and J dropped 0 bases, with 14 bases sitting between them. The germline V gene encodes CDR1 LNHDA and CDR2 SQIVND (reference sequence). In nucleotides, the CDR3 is TGTGCCAGTAGTTTAAGGGGGACATATAGCAATCAGCCCCAGCATTTT. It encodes CASSLRGTYSNQPQHF. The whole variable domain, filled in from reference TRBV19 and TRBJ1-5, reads DGGITQSPKYLFRKEGQNVTLSCEQNLNHDAMYWYRQDPGQGLRLIYYSQIVNDFQKGDIAEGYSVSREKKESFPLTVTSAQKNPTAFYLCASSLRGTYSNQPQHFGDGTRLSIL.

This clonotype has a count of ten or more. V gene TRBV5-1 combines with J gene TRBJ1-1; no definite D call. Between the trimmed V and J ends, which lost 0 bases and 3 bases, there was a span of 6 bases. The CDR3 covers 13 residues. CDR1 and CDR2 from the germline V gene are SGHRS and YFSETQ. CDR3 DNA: TGCGCCAGCAGCTTGGTGCGGGACACTGAAGCTTTCTTT. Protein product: CASSLVRDTEAFF.

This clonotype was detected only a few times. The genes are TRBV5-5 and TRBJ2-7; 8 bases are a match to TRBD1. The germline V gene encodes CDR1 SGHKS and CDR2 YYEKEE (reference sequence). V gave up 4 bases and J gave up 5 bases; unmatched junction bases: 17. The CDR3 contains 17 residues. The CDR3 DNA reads TGTGCCAGCAGCGCAACACCGCGGACAGGGCGCATGAACGAGCAGTACTTC. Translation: CASSATPRTGRMNEQYF.

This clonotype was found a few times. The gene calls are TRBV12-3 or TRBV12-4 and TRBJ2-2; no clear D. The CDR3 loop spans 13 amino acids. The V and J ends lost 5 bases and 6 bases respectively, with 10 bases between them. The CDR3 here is CASSPQPAGELFF. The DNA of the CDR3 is TGTGCCAGCAGTCCCCAGCCCGCCGGGGAGCTGTTTTTT.

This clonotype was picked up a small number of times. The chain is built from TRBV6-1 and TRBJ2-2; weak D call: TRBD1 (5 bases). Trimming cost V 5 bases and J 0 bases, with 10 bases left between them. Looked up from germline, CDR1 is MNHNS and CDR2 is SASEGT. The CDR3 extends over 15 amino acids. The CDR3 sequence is CASSRTFSNTGELFF. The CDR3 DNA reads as TGTGCCAGCAGTAGGACATTTTCGAACACCGGGGAGCTGTTTTTT.

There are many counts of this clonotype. CDR3: CASSFIGTGSYEQYF. As DNA, the CDR3 is TGTGCCAGCAGCTTTATTGGGACAGGGTCCTACGAGCAGTACTTC. The chain carries TRBV7-2 and TRBJ2-7, with 9 bases identical to TRBD1. V shed 3 bases, J shed 1 base, and the junction held 4 bases outside the gene matches. The CDR3 covers 15 residues. Germline CDR1 reads SGHTA; CDR2 reads FQGNSA.

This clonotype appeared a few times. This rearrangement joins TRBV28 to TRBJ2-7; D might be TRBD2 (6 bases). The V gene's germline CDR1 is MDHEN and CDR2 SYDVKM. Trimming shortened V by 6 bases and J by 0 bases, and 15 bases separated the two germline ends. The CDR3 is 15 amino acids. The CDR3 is CASSPHGGSSYEQYF. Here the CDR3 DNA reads TGTGCCAGCAGCCCCCACGGGGGTTCCTCCTACGAGCAGTACTTC.

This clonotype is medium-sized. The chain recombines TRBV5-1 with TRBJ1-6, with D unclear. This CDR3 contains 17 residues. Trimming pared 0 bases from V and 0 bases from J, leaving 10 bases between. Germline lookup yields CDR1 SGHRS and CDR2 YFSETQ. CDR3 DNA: TGCGCCAGCAGCTTGGAGGTCGGGAGCTCCTATAATTCACCCCTCCACTTT. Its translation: CASSLEVGSSYNSPLHF.

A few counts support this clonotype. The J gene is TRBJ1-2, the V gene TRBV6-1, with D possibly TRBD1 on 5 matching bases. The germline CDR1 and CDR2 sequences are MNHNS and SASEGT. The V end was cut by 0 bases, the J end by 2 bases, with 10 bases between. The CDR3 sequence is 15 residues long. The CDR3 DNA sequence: TGTGCCAGCAGTGAAGCGCGCCGGACAAACTATGGCTACACCTTC. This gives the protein CASSEARRTNYGYTF.

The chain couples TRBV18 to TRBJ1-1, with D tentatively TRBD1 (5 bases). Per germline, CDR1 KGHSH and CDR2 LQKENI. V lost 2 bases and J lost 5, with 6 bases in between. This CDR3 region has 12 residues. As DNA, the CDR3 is TGTGCCAGCTCACCAGGGGCGACTGAAGCTTTCTTT. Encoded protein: CASSPGATEAFF.

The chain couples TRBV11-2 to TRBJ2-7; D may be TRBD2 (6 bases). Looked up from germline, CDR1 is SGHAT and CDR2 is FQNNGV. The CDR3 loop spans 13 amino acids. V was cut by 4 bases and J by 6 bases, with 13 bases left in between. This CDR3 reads CASSSSTGVEQYF. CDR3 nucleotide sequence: TGTGCCAGCAGCTCCTCCACGGGGGTCGAGCAGTACTTC.

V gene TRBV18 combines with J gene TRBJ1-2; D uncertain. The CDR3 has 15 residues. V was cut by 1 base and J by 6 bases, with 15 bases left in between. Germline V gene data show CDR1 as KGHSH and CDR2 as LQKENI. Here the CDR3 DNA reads TGTGCCAGCTCACCACGTTGGGGAACTGAAGATGGCTACACCTTC. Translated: CASSPRWGTEDGYTF.

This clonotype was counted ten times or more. CDR3 loop: CSVAVTVNTEAFF. CDR3 nucleotides: TGCAGCGTTGCCGTGACAGTGAACACTGAAGCTTTCTTT. The chain uses TRBV29-1 and TRBJ1-1; D is possibly TRBD1 (5 bases). CDR3 length: 13 residues. The V gene lost 4 bases and the J gene lost 0 bases, with 9 bases spanning the gap. CDR1 and CDR2 (germline): SQVTM, ANQGSEA.

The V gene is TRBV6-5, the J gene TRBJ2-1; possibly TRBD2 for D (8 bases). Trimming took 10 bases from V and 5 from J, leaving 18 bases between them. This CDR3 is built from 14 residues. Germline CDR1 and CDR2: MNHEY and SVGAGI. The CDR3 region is CAIRRGRGDNEQFF. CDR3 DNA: TGTGCCATCCGTAGGGGGCGGGGGGACAATGAGCAGTTCTTC.